The source of this TCR beta chain is a study of blood T cell repertoires in COVID-19. V was shortened by 4 bases and J by 0 bases, with 16 bases between the two germline ends. The germline V gene has CDR1 SGHRS and CDR2 YFSETQ. The length of the CDR3 is 17 residues. This clone was recorded only once. Only in-frame clones appear in the TCRdb table, and some are missing; sequencing was by immunoSEQ multiplex PCR. The sample records about 250,000 clones, roughly 89% being singletons. The rearrangement uses TRBV5-1 and TRBJ1-4, with unresolved D. This receptor was obtained from a man aged 35 to 55 who had recovered from COVID-19. The sample consisted of PBMCs or T cells enriched from blood (not recorded which). Here the CDR3 DNA reads TGCGCCAGCAGCCGAGATTTCCGTTCTGCAACTAATGAAAAACTGTTTTTT. Protein product: CASSRDFRSATNEKLFF.